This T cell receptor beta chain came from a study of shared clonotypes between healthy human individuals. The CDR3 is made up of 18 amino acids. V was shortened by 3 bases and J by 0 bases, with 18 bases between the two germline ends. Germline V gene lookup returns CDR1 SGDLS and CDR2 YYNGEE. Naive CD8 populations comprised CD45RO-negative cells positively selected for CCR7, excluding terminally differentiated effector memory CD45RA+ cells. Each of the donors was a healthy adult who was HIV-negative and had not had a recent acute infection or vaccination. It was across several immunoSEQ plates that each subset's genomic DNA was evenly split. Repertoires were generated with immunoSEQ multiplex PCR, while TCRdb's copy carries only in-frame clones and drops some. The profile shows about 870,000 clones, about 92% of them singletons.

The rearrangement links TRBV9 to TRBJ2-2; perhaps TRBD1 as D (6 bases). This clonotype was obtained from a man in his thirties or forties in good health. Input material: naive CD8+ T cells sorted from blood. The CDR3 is CASSAPDQGRANTGELFF. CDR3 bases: TGTGCCAGCAGCGCTCCGGACCAGGGGCGGGCGAACACCGGGGAGCTGTTTTTT.